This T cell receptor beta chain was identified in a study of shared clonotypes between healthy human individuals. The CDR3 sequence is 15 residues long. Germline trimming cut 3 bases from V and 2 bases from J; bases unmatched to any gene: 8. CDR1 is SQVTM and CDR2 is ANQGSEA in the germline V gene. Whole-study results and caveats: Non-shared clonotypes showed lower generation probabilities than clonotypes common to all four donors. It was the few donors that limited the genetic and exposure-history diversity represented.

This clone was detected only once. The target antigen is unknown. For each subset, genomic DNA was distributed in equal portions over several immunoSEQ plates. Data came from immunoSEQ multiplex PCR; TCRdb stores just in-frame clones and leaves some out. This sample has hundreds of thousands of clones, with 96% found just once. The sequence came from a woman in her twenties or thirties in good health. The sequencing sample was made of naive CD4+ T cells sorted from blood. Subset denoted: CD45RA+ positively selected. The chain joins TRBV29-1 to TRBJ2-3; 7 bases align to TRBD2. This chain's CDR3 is CSVDHLAAITDTQYF. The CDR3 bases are TGCAGCGTTGATCACCTAGCGGCAATCACAGATACGCAGTATTTT.